A single sample gave rise to the 23 T cell receptor beta chains below, sequenced in a study of blood T cell repertoires in COVID-19. Produced via immunoSEQ multiplex PCR; TCRdb's table is partial and in-frame only. The top ten clones hold 4.8% of a sample with some 150,000 clones, approximately 84% of them seen once. The sequenced sample was peripheral blood. Receptors originate from a human donor in a cohort sampled during active COVID-19.

This rearrangement joins TRBV11-3 to TRBJ1-1; TRBD1 might be the D (6 bases). The V and J ends lost 2 bases and 8 bases respectively, with 18 bases between them. The length of the CDR3 is 15 residues. Germline V gene sequence: CDR1 SGHNT, CDR2 YENEEA. For the CDR3, the DNA is TGTGCCAGCAGCTTACCCACAGGGTCGGGGTTGGAAGCTTTCTTT. Amino acid sequence: CASSLPTGSGLEAFF. Using reference TRBV11-3 and TRBJ1-1 for the parts outside the CDR3, the full variable domain is EAGVVQSPRYKIIEKKQPVAFWCNPISGHNTLYWYLQNLGQGPELLIRYENEEAVDDSQLPKDRFSAERLKGVDSTLKIQPAELGDSAVYLCASSLPTGSGLEAFFGQGTRLTVV.

This chain links TRBV28 with TRBJ2-7; tentatively, D is TRBD2 (5 bases). The germline gives CDR1 MDHEN, CDR2 SYDVKM. This CDR3 spans 11 amino acids. Trimming took 11 bases from V and 2 from J, leaving 10 bases between them. The CDR3, as DNA: TGTGCCCACGCGCGGGCCTACGAGCAGTACTTC. This gives the protein CAHARAYEQYF.

This chain connects TRBV27 to TRBJ1-2; TRBD1 agrees at 11 bases. The CDR3 extends over 15 amino acids. V lost 4 bases to trimming and J lost 8 bases; unmatched junction nucleotides: 9. In germline, CDR1 is MNHEY, CDR2 SMNVEV (reference sequence). CDR3 residues: CASSSHGQGAQGYTF. DNA for the CDR3: TGTGCCAGCAGTTCCCACGGACAGGGGGCTCAAGGCTACACCTTC.

There are a few counts of this clone. This chain connects TRBV23-1 to TRBJ2-3, with 11 bases that match TRBD2. TRBV23-1 is an ORF for which the function is uncertain. The CDR3 totals 20 residues. Trimming cost V 0 bases and J 0 bases; bases outside gene matches: 11. CDR3 loop: CASSQSGTSGIHPSTDTQYF. The CDR3 region has the DNA TGCGCCAGCAGTCAATCGGGGACTAGCGGAATCCATCCTAGCACAGATACGCAGTATTTT.

The chain uses TRBV5-1 and TRBJ2-7; 11 nucleotides line up with TRBD2. The CDR3 extends over 15 amino acids. J was trimmed by 0 bases and V by 2 bases; bases with no gene match: 1. Germline V gene lookup returns CDR1 SGHRS and CDR2 YFSETQ. The CDR3 reads CASSFGLAGSYEQYV. CDR3 coding DNA: TGCGCCAGCAGCTTCGGACTAGCGGGCTCCTACGAGCAGTACGTC.

The V and J genes are TRBV6-4 and TRBJ1-6; perhaps TRBD1 as D (6 bases). Germline V lookup: CDR1 MRHNA, CDR2 SNTAGT. The V end was cut by 5 bases, the J end by 0 bases, with 14 bases between. The CDR3 contains 17 residues. The CDR3 sequence is CASSFGQPGSYNSPLHF. The CDR3 nucleotides are TGTGCCAGCAGTTTCGGACAGCCGGGCTCCTATAATTCACCCCTCCACTTT.

The chain uses TRBV18 and TRBJ2-1; 9 nucleotides agree with TRBD2. Trimming removed 0 bases from V and 2 bases from J; junction bases left unmatched: 14. This CDR3 is 20 amino acids long. Germline V lookup: CDR1 KGHSH, CDR2 LQKENI. The CDR3 nucleotides are TGTGCCAGCTCACCACCCACCGACAGCGGGAGGTCCCGAGCCTACAATGAGCAGTTCTTC. This sequence encodes CASSPPTDSGRSRAYNEQFF.

The V call is TRBV5-1, the J call TRBJ1-4; D gene unclear. V was trimmed by 4 bases and J by 8 bases, leaving 21 bases between them. The CDR3 length is 16 residues. From germline, CDR1 is SGHRS and CDR2 YFSETQ. The CDR3 protein is CASSPEVTTFGEKLFF. The CDR3 DNA reads TGCGCCAGCAGCCCTGAGGTTACCACCTTTGGGGAAAAACTGTTTTTT.

The rearrangement links TRBV5-5 to TRBJ1-1, with D possibly TRBD1 on 5 matching bases. The CDR3 covers 14 residues. Trimming shortened V by 4 bases and J by 0 bases, and 10 bases separated the two germline ends. Germline values: CDR1 SGHKS, CDR2 YYEKEE (reference sequence). The CDR3 nucleotides read TGTGCCAGCAGCCCGGACATAATGAACACTGAAGCTTTCTTT. It translates to CASSPDIMNTEAFF.

The V and J genes are TRBV7-2 and TRBJ2-3, with a weak D call TRBD2 (5 bases). The CDR3 is made up of 13 amino acids. CDR1 and CDR2 from the germline V gene are SGHTA and FQGNSA. Trimming stripped 5 bases from V and 13 bases from J, with 19 bases between. CDR3 DNA: TGTGCCAGCAGCCAAACTACCGGGAATCTAAAGTATTTT. It is translated as CASSQTTGNLKYF.

The chain combines TRBV25-1 with TRBJ2-3, with TRBD1 matching over 8 bases. This CDR3 spans 15 amino acids. J gave up 5 bases and V 4 bases, and 8 bases lay outside the gene matches. Germline V gene data show CDR1 as MGHDK and CDR2 as SYGVNS. The CDR3, as DNA: TGTGCCAGCAGTGCCGGACAGGGTTATAGAGATACGCAGTATTTT. It specifies CASSAGQGYRDTQYF.

This chain uses TRBV7-9 with TRBJ2-1, with TRBD2 identical over 12 bases. J lost 4 bases, V lost 5 bases, and 3 bases had no gene match. Looked up from germline, CDR1 is SEHNR and CDR2 is FQNEAQ (reference sequence). CDR3 length: 15 amino acids. CDR3 in amino acids: CASSPLAGGYNEQFF. CDR3 DNA sequence: TGTGCCAGCAGCCCTCTAGCGGGAGGGTACAATGAGCAGTTCTTC.

The chain couples TRBV18 to TRBJ2-5; 10 bases are shared with TRBD1. V trimming: 3 bases; J trimming: 5 bases; junction bases outside the gene matches: 6. Germline CDR1 reads KGHSH; CDR2 reads LQKENI. The length of the CDR3 is 15 residues. This chain's CDR3 is CASSPGQGGLETQYF. The CDR3, as DNA: TGTGCCAGCTCACCTGGACAGGGGGGATTGGAGACCCAGTACTTC.

The chain combines TRBV10-2 with TRBJ2-7, with D possibly TRBD1 on 5 matching bases. The germline gives CDR1 WSHSY, CDR2 SAAADI. With 6 bases removed from V and 4 bases from J, the gap between germline ends came to 10 bases. The CDR3 totals 12 residues. The CDR3 loop reads CASRDKDYEQYV. In DNA, the CDR3 is TGCGCCAGCAGGGACAAGGATTACGAGCAGTACGTC.

The gene calls are TRBV4-1 and TRBJ1-3; no clear D. The CDR3 is 18 amino acids. The V gene lost 6 bases and the J gene lost 0 bases, with 21 bases spanning the gap. Germline V gene data show CDR1 as MGHRA and CDR2 as YSYEKL. DNA of the CDR3: TGCGCCAGCAGTCGATTTACAGTCCGAACCATCTCTGGAAACACCATATATTTT. Protein product: CASSRFTVRTISGNTIYF.

The V call is TRBV29-1, the J call TRBJ1-1; a possible D gene is TRBD1 (6 bases). Trimming took off 6 bases at V and 0 bases at J, with 8 bases between the two ends. The V gene's germline CDR1 is SQVTM and CDR2 ANQGSEA. CDR3 length: 12 amino acids. CDR3 DNA sequence: TGCAGCGTACAGGGCATGAACACTGAAGCTTTCTTT. Translating gives CSVQGMNTEAFF.

The genes are TRBV5-4 and TRBJ1-1; D is perhaps TRBD1 (5 bases). V was cut by 4 bases and J by 5 bases, with 15 bases left in between. There are 14 residues in the CDR3. The germline gives CDR1 SGHNT, CDR2 YYREEE (reference sequence). Here the CDR3 DNA reads TGTGCCAGCAGCGTTCAGGGAGGAGGAACTGAAGCTTTCTTT. It specifies CASSVQGGGTEAFF.

V and J are TRBV9 and TRBJ2-1; D unresolved. CDR3 size: 11 residues. Germline V lookup: CDR1 SGDLS, CDR2 YYNGEE. Trimming removed 4 bases at V and 5 bases at J, with 4 bases between. CDR3 sequence: CASSLNNEQFF. The CDR3, as DNA: TGTGCCAGCAGCCTAAACAATGAGCAGTTCTTC.

This rearrangement joins TRBV5-1 to TRBJ2-1, with 9 bases matching TRBD2. The V gene's germline CDR1 is SGHRS and CDR2 YFSETQ. The CDR3 runs to 15 residues. The ends lost 7 bases at V and 0 bases at J; junction bases unmatched: 5. CDR3 sequence: CASGAGGSSYNEQFF. CDR3 sequence (DNA): TGCGCCAGCGGGGCGGGAGGGAGCTCCTACAATGAGCAGTTCTTC.

The chain joins TRBV4-1 to TRBJ1-2; a possible D gene is TRBD1 (6 bases). The CDR3 has 15 residues. Germline V gives CDR1 MGHRA, CDR2 YSYEKL. The germline V and J ends were trimmed by 8 bases and 4 bases, with 20 bases remaining between them. The CDR3 protein is CASAGTRGGRYGYTF. The CDR3 DNA reads as TGCGCCAGCGCGGGGACTCGGGGGGGGCGCTATGGCTACACCTTC.

The chain combines TRBV30 with TRBJ2-2; 7 bases are shared with TRBD1. The CDR3 spans 14 residues. V was pared by 2 bases and J by 2 bases, with 2 bases of the junction left unmatched. The germline CDR1 and CDR2 sequences are GTSNPN and SVGIG (reference sequence). The CDR3 region has the DNA TGTGCCTGGAGTAGGGACAGCAACACCGGGGAGCTGTTTTTT. Its translation is CAWSRDSNTGELFF. The full variable domain, its missing parts supplied by reference TRBV30 and TRBJ2-2, is SQTIHQWPATLVQPVGSPLSLECTVEGTSNPNLYWYRQAAGRGLQLLFYSVGIGQISSEVPQNLSASRPQDRQFILSSKKLLLSDSGFYLCAWSRDSNTGELFFGEGSRLTVL.

V usage is TRBV6-1 and J usage is TRBJ1-1; D gene ambiguous. The V gene's germline CDR1 is MNHNS and CDR2 SASEGT. This CDR3 contains 14 residues. Trimming shortened V by 2 bases and J by 13 bases, and 20 bases separated the two germline ends. The CDR3 is CASSESGGAGSGFF. CDR3 nucleotide sequence: TGTGCCAGCAGTGAAAGTGGAGGAGCAGGTTCGGGTTTCTTT.

The chain employs TRBV5-5 and TRBJ2-3; TRBD2 matches at 10 bases. Per the germline V gene, CDR1 is SGHKS and CDR2 is YYEKEE (reference sequence). The CDR3 is made up of 15 amino acids. The ends lost 4 bases at V and 2 bases at J; junction bases unmatched: 4. Written as DNA, the CDR3 is TGTGCCAGCAGCCTACTAGCGGGATACACAGATACGCAGTATTTT. Its protein is CASSLLAGYTDTQYF.